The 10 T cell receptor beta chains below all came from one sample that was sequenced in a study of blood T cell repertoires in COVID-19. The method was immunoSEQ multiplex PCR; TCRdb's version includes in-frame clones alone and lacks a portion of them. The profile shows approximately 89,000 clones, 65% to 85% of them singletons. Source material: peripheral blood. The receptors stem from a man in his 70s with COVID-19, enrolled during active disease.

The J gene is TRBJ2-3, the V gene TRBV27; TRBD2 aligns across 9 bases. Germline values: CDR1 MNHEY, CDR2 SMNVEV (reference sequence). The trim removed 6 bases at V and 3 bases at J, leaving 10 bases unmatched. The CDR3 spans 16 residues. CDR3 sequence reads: CASSPRSGGQTDTQYF. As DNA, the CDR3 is TGTGCCAGCAGCCCCAGAAGCGGGGGGCAGACAGATACGCAGTATTTT.

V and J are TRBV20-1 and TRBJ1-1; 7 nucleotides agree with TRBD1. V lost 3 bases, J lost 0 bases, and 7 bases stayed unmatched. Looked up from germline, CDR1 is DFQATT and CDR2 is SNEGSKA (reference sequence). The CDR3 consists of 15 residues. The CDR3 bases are TGCAGTGCTAGTGGGACAGCTGCTATGAACACTGAAGCTTTCTTT. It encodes CSASGTAAMNTEAFF.

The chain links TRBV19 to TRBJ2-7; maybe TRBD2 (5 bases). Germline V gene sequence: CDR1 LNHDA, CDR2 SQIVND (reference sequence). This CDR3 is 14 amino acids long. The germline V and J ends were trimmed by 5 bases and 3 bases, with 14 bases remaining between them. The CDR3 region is CASSDRVGSYEQYF. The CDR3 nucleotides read TGTGCCAGTAGTGATAGGGTAGGGAGCTACGAGCAGTACTTC.

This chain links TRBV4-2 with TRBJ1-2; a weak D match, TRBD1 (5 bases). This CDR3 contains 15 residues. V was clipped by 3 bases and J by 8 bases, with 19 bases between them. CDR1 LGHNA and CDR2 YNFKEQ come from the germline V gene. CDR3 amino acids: CASSHLDRKNGGYTF. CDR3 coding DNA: TGTGCCAGCAGCCACTTAGACAGAAAAAACGGCGGCTACACCTTC.

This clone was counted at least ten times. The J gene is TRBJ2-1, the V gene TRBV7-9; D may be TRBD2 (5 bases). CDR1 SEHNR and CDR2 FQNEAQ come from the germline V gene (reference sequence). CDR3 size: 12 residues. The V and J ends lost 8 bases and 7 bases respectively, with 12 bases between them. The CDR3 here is CASLGVSNEQFF. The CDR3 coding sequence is TGTGCCAGCCTGGGAGTGTCAAATGAGCAGTTCTTC.

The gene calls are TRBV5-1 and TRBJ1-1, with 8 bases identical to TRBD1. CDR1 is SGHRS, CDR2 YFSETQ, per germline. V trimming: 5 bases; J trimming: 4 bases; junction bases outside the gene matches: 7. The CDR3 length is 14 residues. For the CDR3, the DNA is TGCGCCAGCAGACCGGGGACAGGAAGCACTGAAGCTTTCTTT. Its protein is CASRPGTGSTEAFF.

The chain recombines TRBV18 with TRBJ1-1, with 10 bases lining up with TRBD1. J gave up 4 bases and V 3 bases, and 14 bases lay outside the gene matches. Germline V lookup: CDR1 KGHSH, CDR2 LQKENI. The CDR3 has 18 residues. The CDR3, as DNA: TGTGCCAGCTCACCGGGACCGGGACAGGGGCCGTCGGGCACTGAAGCTTTCTTT. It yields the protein CASSPGPGQGPSGTEAFF.

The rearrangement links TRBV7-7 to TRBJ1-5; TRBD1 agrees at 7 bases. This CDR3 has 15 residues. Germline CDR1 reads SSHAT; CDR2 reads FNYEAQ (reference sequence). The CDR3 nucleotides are TGTGCTATCTTTGACAGGGTCGGGTCCTATCAGCCCCAGCATTTT. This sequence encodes CAIFDRVGSYQPQHF.

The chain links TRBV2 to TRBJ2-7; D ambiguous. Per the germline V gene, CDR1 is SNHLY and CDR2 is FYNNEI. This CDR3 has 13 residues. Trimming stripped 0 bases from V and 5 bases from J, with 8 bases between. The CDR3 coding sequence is TGTGCCAGCAGTGAAGCGCTGGCAAACGAGCAGTACTTC. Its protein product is CASSEALANEQYF.

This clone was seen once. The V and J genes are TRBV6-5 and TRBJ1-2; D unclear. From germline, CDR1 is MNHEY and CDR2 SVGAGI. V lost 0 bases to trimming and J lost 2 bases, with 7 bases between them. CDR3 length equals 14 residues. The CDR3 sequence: CASSYSYRNYGYTF. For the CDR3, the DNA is TGTGCCAGCAGTTACTCCTACAGAAACTATGGCTACACCTTC.